This T cell receptor beta chain was identified during a study of shared T cell receptors in the human thymus. Data came from immunoSEQ multiplex PCR; TCRdb stores just in-frame clones and leaves some out. The sample has about 730,000 clones; approximately 85% are singletons. In its sample, this clone was seen a few times. Trimming removed 5 bases at V and 4 bases at J, with 23 bases between. The CDR3 sequence is 17 residues long. Germline CDR1 is MNHEY and CDR2 is SMNVEV (reference sequence). These records were also assigned to another study, of human thymus T cells. That source adds: Donor material was obtained from healthy Finnish infants undergoing corrective surgery for congenital heart defects.

The sequencing input was thymocytes. This sequence joins TRBV27 and TRBJ1-1; D remains unclear. The receptor was isolated from a girl under three years old with a congenital heart defect. CDR3 DNA sequence: TGTGCCAGCAGTATGTACCGGGGAGACCGTGGGATCACTGAAGCTTTCTTT. Its protein product is CASSMYRGDRGITEAFF.